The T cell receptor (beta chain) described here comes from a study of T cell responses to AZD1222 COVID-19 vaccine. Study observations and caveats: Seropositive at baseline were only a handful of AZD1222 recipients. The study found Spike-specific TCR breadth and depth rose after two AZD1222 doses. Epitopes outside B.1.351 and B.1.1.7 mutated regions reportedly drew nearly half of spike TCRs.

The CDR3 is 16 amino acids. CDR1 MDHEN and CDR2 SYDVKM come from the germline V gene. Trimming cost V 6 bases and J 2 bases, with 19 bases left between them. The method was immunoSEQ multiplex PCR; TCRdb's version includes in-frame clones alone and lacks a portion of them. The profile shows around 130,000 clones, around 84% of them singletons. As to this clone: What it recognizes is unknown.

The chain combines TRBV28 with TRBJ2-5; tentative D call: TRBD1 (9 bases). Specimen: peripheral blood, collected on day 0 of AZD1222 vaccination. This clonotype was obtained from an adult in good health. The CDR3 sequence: CASSPGGDRAQETQYF. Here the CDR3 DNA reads TGTGCCAGCAGCCCGGGGGGGGACAGGGCACAAGAGACCCAGTACTTC.